This TCR beta chain was captured in a study of identifying expanded T cells in peripheral blood. The protocol was immunoSEQ multiplex PCR, while the TCRdb copy is restricted to in-frame clones and leaves out a portion. The sample shows tens of thousands of clones, 88% of them seen only once. No infections or other immune events were documented during collection. Concerning this clone itself: Its specificity is unknown. One base away lies a much larger clone, so this may be a sequencing read error. Other DNA variants within this sample encode the same CDR3.

General observations from the study: Technical replicates showed about 1.1 changed clones; approximately 2 weeks roughly 16; four weeks 19.

The CDR3 spans 13 residues. Germline CDR1 is MDHEN and CDR2 is SYDVKM. V is TRBV28 and J is TRBJ1-2; D is undetermined. The sample comprised blood. This receptor was obtained from a person between 18 and 70 years old in good health. Here the CDR3 reads CASTLPGGGGYTF. The DNA of the CDR3 is TGCGCCAGCACTCTGCCGGGCGGAGGTGGCTACACCTTC.